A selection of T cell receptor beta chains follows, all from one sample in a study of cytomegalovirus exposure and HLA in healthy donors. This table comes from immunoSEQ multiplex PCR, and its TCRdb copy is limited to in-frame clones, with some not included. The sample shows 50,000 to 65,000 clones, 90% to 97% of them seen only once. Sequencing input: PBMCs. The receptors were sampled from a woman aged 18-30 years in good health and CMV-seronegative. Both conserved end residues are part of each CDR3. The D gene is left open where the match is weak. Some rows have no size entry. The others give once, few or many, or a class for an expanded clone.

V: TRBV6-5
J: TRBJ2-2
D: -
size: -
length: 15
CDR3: CASSYRQDLTGELFF
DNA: TGTGCCAGCAGTTACCGACAGGACCTCACCGGGGAGCTGTTTTTT

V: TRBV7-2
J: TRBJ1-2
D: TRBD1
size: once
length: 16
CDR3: CASSSGTGGAVGGYTF
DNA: TGTGCCAGCAGCTCCGGGACAGGGGGCGCCGTGGGTGGCTACACCTTC

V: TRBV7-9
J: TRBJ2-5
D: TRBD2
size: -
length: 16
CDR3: CASSDLAGGPWETQYF
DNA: TGTGCCAGCAGCGATCTAGCGGGAGGGCCTTGGGAGACCCAGTACTTC

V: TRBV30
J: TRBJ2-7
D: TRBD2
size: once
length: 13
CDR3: CAWSRGGAYEQYF
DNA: TGTGCCTGGAGCCGGGGGGGTGCCTACGAGCAGTACTTC

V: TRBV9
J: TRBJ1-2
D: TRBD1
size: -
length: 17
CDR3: CASSVGGAGGLPYGYTF
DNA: TGTGCCAGCAGCGTAGGGGGGGCAGGGGGGCTGCCCTATGGCTACACCTTC

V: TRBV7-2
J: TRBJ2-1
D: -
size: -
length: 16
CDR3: CASSPSGTPAVDEQFF
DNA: TGTGCCAGCAGCCCTTCCGGGACTCCCGCGGTGGATGAGCAGTTCTTC

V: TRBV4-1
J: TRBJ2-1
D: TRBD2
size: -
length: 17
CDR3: CASSQDRPAGGFREQFF
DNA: TGCGCCAGCAGCCAAGATCGGCCAGCGGGGGGCTTCAGGGAGCAGTTCTTC

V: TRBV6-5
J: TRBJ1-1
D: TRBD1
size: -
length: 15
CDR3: CASARPTGLNTEAFF
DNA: TGTGCCAGCGCACGGCCGACAGGGCTGAACACTGAAGCTTTCTTT

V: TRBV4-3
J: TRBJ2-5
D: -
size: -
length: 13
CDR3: CASSHGRVETQYF
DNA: TGCGCCAGCAGCCACGGCAGGGTGGAGACCCAGTACTTC

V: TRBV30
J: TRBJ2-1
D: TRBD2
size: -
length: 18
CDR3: CAWIGLADRMGSYNEQFF
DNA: TGTGCCTGGATTGGGCTAGCGGACCGAATGGGCTCCTACAATGAGCAGTTCTTC

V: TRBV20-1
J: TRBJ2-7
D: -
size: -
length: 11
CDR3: CSARARGQQYF
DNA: TGCAGTGCTAGAGCCCGAGGGCAGCAGTACTTC

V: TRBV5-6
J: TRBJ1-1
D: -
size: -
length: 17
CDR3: CASSLGRSPYEDTEAFF
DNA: TGTGCCAGCAGCTTGGGACGGTCGCCGTATGAGGACACTGAAGCTTTCTTT

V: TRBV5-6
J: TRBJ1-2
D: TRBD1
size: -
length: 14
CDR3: CASSPPRTGDGYTF
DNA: TGTGCCAGCAGCCCACCTAGGACAGGGGATGGCTACACCTTC

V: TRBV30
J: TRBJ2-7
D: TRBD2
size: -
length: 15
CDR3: CAFGRAGGGAYEQYF
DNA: TGTGCCTTCGGGCGAGCGGGAGGGGGGGCCTACGAGCAGTACTTC

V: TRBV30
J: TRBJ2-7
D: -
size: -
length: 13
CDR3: CAWSVQSGDEQYF
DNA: TGTGCCTGGAGTGTGCAGTCCGGGGACGAGCAGTACTTC

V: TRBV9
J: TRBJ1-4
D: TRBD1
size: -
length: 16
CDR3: CASPTLRDRLNEKLFF
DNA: TGTGCCAGCCCCACCCTGCGGGACAGGCTCAATGAAAAACTGTTTTTT

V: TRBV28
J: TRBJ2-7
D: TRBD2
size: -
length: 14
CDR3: CASDQGGSGYEQYF
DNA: TGTGCCAGCGACCAGGGCGGGAGTGGATACGAGCAGTACTTC

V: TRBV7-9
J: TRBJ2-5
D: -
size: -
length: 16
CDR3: CASTPRVGGAQETQYF
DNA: TGTGCCAGCACCCCTAGGGTGGGGGGGGCCCAAGAGACCCAGTACTTC

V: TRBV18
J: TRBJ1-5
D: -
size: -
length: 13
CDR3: CASSSDSNQPQHF
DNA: TGTGCCAGCTCATCGGACAGTAATCAGCCCCAGCATTTT

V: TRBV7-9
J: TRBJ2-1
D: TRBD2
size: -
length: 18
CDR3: CASRPAGTSGGPYNEQFF
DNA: TGTGCCAGCAGACCAGCCGGGACTAGCGGGGGACCCTACAATGAGCAGTTCTTC

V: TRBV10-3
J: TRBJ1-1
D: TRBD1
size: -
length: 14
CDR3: CAISGYRGGTEAFF
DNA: TGTGCCATCAGTGGTTACAGGGGGGGCACTGAAGCTTTCTTT

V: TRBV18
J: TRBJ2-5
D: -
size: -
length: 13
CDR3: CASSPWGRETQYF
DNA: TGTGCCAGCTCACCCTGGGGCAGAGAGACCCAGTACTTC

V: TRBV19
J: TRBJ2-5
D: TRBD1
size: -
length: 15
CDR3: CASSMGTATQETQYF
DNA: TGTGCCAGTAGTATGGGGACAGCGACCCAAGAGACCCAGTACTTC

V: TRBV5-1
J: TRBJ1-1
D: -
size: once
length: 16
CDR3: CASSSERGAYGTEAFF
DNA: TGCGCCAGCAGCTCGGAACGGGGGGCTTATGGCACTGAAGCTTTCTTT

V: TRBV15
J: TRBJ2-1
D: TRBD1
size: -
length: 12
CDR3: CAAQGAQGEQFF
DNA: TGTGCCGCGCAGGGGGCGCAGGGTGAGCAGTTCTTC

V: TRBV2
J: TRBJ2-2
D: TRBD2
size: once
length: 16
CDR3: CASKVGGARDTGELFF
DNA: TGTGCCAGCAAGGTCGGGGGGGCCAGAGACACCGGGGAGCTGTTTTTT

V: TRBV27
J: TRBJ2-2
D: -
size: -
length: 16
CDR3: CASSPLGAANTGELFF
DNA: TGTGCCAGCAGCCCACTCGGAGCCGCGAACACCGGGGAGCTGTTTTTT

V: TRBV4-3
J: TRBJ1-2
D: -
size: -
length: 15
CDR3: CASSPQTAISYGYTF
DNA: TGCGCCAGCAGCCCACAGACGGCAATCTCCTATGGCTACACCTTC

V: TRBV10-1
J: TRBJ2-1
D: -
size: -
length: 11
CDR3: CASTRPGEQFF
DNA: TGCGCCAGCACCCGTCCGGGTGAGCAGTTCTTC

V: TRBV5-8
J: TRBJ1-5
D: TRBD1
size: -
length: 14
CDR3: CASSRTGRNQPQHF
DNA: TGTGCCAGCAGCCGGACAGGTCGCAATCAGCCCCAGCATTTT

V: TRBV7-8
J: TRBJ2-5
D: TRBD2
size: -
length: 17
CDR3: CASSPGGGRVWRETQYF
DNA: TGTGCCAGCAGCCCGGGGGGTGGGAGGGTATGGAGGGAGACCCAGTACTTC

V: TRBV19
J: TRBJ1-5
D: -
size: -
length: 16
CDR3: CASSIRRPRSNQPQHF
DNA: TGTGCCAGTAGTATACGGCGGCCCAGAAGCAATCAGCCCCAGCATTTT

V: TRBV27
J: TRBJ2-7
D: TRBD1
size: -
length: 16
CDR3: CASSTLTGAPSYEQYF
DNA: TGTGCCAGCAGTACGTTGACAGGGGCCCCCTCCTACGAGCAGTACTTC

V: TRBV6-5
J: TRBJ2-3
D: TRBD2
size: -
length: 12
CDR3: CATSRGGSTQYF
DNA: TGTGCCACCAGCCGGGGGGGGAGTACGCAGTATTTT

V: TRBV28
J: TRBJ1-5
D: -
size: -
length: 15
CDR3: CASSPETGSFWPQHF
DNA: TGTGCCAGCAGCCCCGAGACAGGCAGCTTTTGGCCCCAGCATTTT

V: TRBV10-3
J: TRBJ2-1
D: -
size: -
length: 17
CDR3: CAITDTETATSYNEQFF
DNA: TGTGCCATCACCGACACCGAGACGGCCACTTCCTACAATGAGCAGTTCTTC

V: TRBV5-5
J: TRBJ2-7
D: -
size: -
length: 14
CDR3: CASSSRDSPGGQYF
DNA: TGTGCCAGCAGCTCAAGGGACTCCCCCGGGGGGCAGTACTTC